This TCR beta chain is from a study of cytomegalovirus exposure and HLA in healthy donors. Unmatched junction bases numbered 12, after V lost 6 bases and J lost 7 bases. This CDR3 has 15 amino acids. The V gene's germline CDR1 is MNHEY and CDR2 SVGAGI. Assay: immunoSEQ multiplex PCR; the TCRdb copy retains only in-frame clones and omits some. Among some 150,000 clones listed, about nine tenths were seen once. About this clone itself: Antigen unknown.

Overall study results and limits: Most TCR sequences showed up rarely, but some public TCRs showed up in many donors. Researchers catalogued around 150 TCR beta chains as cytomegalovirus-associated.

The chain joins TRBV6-5 to TRBJ2-1; 7 nucleotides match TRBD2. Specimen: PBMCs. This clonotype was sampled from a man younger than 30 in good health and CMV-seropositive. The CDR3 DNA reads as TGTGCCAGCAGGCCCCTTGCGGGAGAAACGAATGAGCAGTTCTTC. Protein product: CASRPLAGETNEQFF.